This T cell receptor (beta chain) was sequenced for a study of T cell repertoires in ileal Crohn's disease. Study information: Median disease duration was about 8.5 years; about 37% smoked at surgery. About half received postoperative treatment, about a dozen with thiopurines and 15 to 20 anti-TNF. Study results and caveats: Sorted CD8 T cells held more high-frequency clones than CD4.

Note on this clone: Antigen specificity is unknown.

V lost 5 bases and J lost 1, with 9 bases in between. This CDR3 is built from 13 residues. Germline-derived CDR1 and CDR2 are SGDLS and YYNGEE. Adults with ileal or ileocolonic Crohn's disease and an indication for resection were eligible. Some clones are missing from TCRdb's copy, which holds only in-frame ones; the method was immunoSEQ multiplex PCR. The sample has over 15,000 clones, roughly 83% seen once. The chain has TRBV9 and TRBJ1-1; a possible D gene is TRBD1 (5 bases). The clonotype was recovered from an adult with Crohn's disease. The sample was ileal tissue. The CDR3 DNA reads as TGTGCCAGCAGTCAAACAGGGAACACTGAAGCTTTCTTT. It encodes CASSQTGNTEAFF.